The clone carrying this T cell receptor (beta chain) turned up a few times. Its cognate antigen is unknown. Primed by a sample-barcoded 5' primer and a J-beta primer mix, a second PCR proceeded for about 6 to 12 cycles. TCRdb reprocessed the 5' RACE reads with MiXCR, giving one entry per CDR3 protein. Of about 900,000 distinct CDR3 sequences listed, 55% to 65% were seen once; the top ten hold about a quarter. The data stem from a study of blood T cells in healthy people across ages. Per germline, CDR1 LNHNV and CDR2 YYDKDF (reference sequence). With 0 bases removed from V and 0 bases from J, the gap between germline ends came to 9 bases. The CDR3 consists of 17 residues. Findings and limits, study-wide: As age increased, TCR beta diversity per million T cells fell in a roughly linear fashion.

This receptor was obtained from a man aged 25-45 years in good health. This chain joins TRBV15 and TRBJ1-6, with D possibly matching TRBD1 (5 bases). Sequenced input: blood. CDR3 sequence: CATSREQASSYNSPLHF. The CDR3 DNA reads as TGTGCCACCAGCAGAGAACAGGCCAGCTCCTATAATTCACCCCTCCACTTT.